The 3 T cell receptor beta chains presented below share a single source sample, sequenced in a study of T cells in Graves' hyperthyroidism and ophthalmopathy. From RNA transcripts, TCR beta CDR3 regions were amplified. The TCR CDR3 first-round RT-PCR relied on the HTBI primer set. TCRdb processed the multiplex PCR reads anew with MiXCR; each CDR3 protein has one entry. Found here are around 690,000 distinct CDR3 sequences, approximately 15% of them singletons; the top ten hold around 15%. The specimen was blood. The source is a man aged 50-60 years with Graves' hyperthyroidism.

As concerns this clonotype: Because it lacks the conserved phenylalanine or tryptophan at the end, this CDR3 is likely a read error. The rearrangement uses TRBV7-3 and TRBJ2-3, with D possibly TRBD2 on 6 matching bases. V gave up 5 bases and J gave up 0 bases, with 9 bases separating them. The CDR3 consists of 14 residues. The germline V gene has CDR1 SGHTA and CDR2 FQGTGA. In DNA, the CDR3 is TGTGCCAGCAGCGAGAGCGGGAGCACAGATACGCAGTATCTT. This codes for CASSESGSTDTQYL.

The chain joins TRBV4-1 to TRBJ2-7; 13 bases are shared with TRBD2. J lost 3 bases, V lost 5 bases, and 4 bases had no gene match. This CDR3 has 15 amino acids. The germline CDR1 and CDR2 sequences are MGHRA and YSYEKL. DNA of the CDR3: TGCGCCAGCAGCGCAACTAGCGGGAGGGTCTACGAGCAGTACTTC. Translating it yields CASSATSGRVYEQYF.

The chain is built from TRBV5-6 and TRBJ2-1; 7 nucleotides line up with TRBD1. The CDR3 runs 19 residues. After removal of 4 bases from V and 4 bases from J, the junction contained 20 bases not matched to a gene. Germline loops: CDR1 SGHDT, CDR2 YYEEEE. CDR3 sequence: CASSTSLLRQGNAYNEQFF. In nucleotides, the CDR3 is TGTGCCAGCAGCACGTCACTCCTAAGACAGGGAAATGCATACAATGAGCAGTTCTTC.